These T cell receptor beta chains were read from a single sample in a study of CD4 T cells in relation to SARS-CoV-2 and coronaviruses. Sequencing used immunoSEQ multiplex PCR; TCRdb keeps in-frame clones, though not all of them. The sample contains around 26,000 clones, 74% of which appear only once. The antigens of these receptors remain unknown. The specimen was CD4+ T cells from PBMCs, cultured in vitro. These receptors all stem from a human donor in good health. CDR3s include the opening cysteine and the closing phenylalanine or tryptophan. A D gene is named only where the DNA matches it firmly. Only some rows state a clone size, as once, few, many or a class for expanded clones.

d_gene,abundance,v_gene,j_gene,CDR3aa,CDR3nt
NA,NA,TRBV19,TRBJ1-5,CASRGSNQPQHF,TGTGCCAGTAGGGGGTCCAATCAGCCCCAGCATTTT
NA,NA,TRBV6-5,TRBJ1-2,CASRGGIRDYGYTF,TGTGCCAGCAGGGGCGGGATAAGGGACTATGGCTACACCTTC
TRBD1,once,TRBV27,TRBJ1-6,CASSLIQGYDSPLHF,TGTGCCAGCAGTTTGATACAGGGGTATGATTCACCCCTCCACTTT
NA,NA,TRBV7-9,TRBJ1-2,CASSLAGGYYGYTF,TGTGCCAGCAGCTTAGCTGGCGGTTACTATGGCTACACCTTC
NA,medium-sized,TRBV30,TRBJ1-5,CAWSVESGQPQHF,TGTGCCTGGAGTGTGGAGTCCGGTCAGCCCCAGCATTTT
TRBD1,NA,TRBV7-2,TRBJ2-2,CASSLAHPGQGTGELFF,TGTGCCAGCAGCTTAGCTCATCCGGGACAGGGGACCGGGGAGCTGTTTTTT
TRBD1,few,TRBV10-3,TRBJ1-1,CAIRRDSEAFF,TGTGCCATCAGGAGGGACAGTGAAGCTTTCTTT
TRBD2,NA,TRBV7-6,TRBJ2-7,CASSPTSGGIYEQYF,TGTGCCAGCAGCCCTACTAGCGGGGGGATCTACGAGCAGTACTTC
NA,NA,TRBV16,TRBJ1-5,CASSQIQRSNQPQHF,TGTGCCAGCAGCCAGATACAGAGGAGCAATCAGCCCCAGCATTTT
NA,NA,TRBV15,TRBJ1-1,CATSRDFVGREAFF,TGTGCCACCAGCAGAGATTTTGTTGGGCGGGAAGCTTTCTTT
TRBD1,few,TRBV7-2,TRBJ1-2,CASSLDTGDSVYGYTF,TGTGCCAGCAGCTTAGATACAGGGGATTCTGTCTATGGCTACACCTTC
NA,NA,TRBV19,TRBJ1-2,CASRGTGTSNYGYTF,TGTGCCAGTAGGGGGACCGGGACAAGTAACTATGGCTACACCTTC
NA,NA,TRBV6-5,TRBJ2-2,CASKLGANTGELFF,TGTGCCAGCAAATTAGGGGCTAACACCGGGGAGCTGTTTTTT
NA,NA,TRBV30,TRBJ1-2,CAERQVDPWGYTF,TGTGCGGAGCGGCAGGTAGACCCTTGGGGCTACACCTTC
NA,NA,TRBV5-6,TRBJ2-3,CASSLGRGGTDTQYF,TGTGCCAGCAGCTTGGGGCGTGGCGGCACAGATACGCAGTATTTT
TRBD1,few,TRBV12-3/TRBV12-4,TRBJ2-1,CASSLDRGDEQFF,TGTGCCAGCAGCCTAGACAGGGGCGATGAGCAGTTCTTC
NA,NA,TRBV5-1,TRBJ1-6,CASSIRDYNSPLHF,TGCGCCAGCAGCATCCGAGACTATAATTCACCCCTCCACTTT
NA,NA,TRBV2,TRBJ1-2,CASSELLNLYGYTF,TGTGCCAGCAGTGAACTGTTGAACCTCTATGGCTACACCTTC
NA,NA,TRBV6-2/TRBV6-3,TRBJ2-7,CASSYPGPTYEQYF,TGTGCCAGCAGTTACCCCGGTCCAACCTACGAGCAGTACTTC
TRBD1,NA,TRBV9,TRBJ2-7,CASSLGTGEQYF,TGTGCCAGCAGCCTCGGGACAGGCGAGCAGTACTTC
NA,once,TRBV11-2,TRBJ2-3,CASSLGGARVTDTQYF,TGTGCCAGCAGCTTAGGTGGGGCTAGGGTCACAGATACGCAGTATTTT
NA,few,TRBV18,TRBJ2-5,CASSPSLTDQETQYF,TGTGCCAGCTCACCATCTCTCACAGACCAAGAGACCCAGTACTTC
NA,NA,TRBV7-9,TRBJ1-5,CASKPGLSGNQPQHF,TGTGCCAGCAAGCCGGGCTTGAGTGGCAATCAGCCCCAGCATTTT
NA,NA,TRBV30,TRBJ2-5,CAWSLGDYQETQYF,TGTGCCTGGAGCCTGGGGGACTACCAAGAGACCCAGTACTTC
NA,NA,TRBV7-2,TRBJ2-7,CASSLNSGVQHEQYF,TGTGCCAGCAGCTTAAACAGCGGAGTTCAACACGAGCAGTACTTC
NA,NA,TRBV4-3,TRBJ2-7,CASSQGNREGEQYF,TGCGCCAGCAGCCAAGGCAACAGGGAAGGCGAGCAGTACTTC
TRBD2,NA,TRBV19,TRBJ2-5,CASKSASGREETQYF,TGTGCCAGTAAATCGGCTAGCGGGAGGGAAGAGACCCAGTACTTC
TRBD2,NA,TRBV12-3/TRBV12-4,TRBJ2-3,CARLAGEADTQYF,TGTGCCAGACTAGCGGGAGAGGCAGATACGCAGTATTTT
NA,NA,TRBV21-1,TRBJ1-6,CASSKSHPDNSPLHF,TGTGCCAGCAGCAAATCACACCCAGATAATTCACCCCTCCACTTT
NA,few,TRBV6-1,TRBJ1-3,CASSEMVSSSGNTIYF,TGTGCCAGCAGTGAAATGGTGTCCAGCTCTGGAAACACCATATATTTT
NA,NA,TRBV29-1,TRBJ2-1,CSVGGNEQFF,TGCAGCGTTGGGGGAAATGAGCAGTTCTTC
TRBD2,NA,TRBV6-1,TRBJ2-7,CAALRTSGYEQYF,TGTGCCGCCCTGAGGACTAGCGGCTACGAGCAGTACTTC
NA,few,TRBV7-8,TRBJ1-1,CASSSLGLTEAFF,TGTGCCAGCAGCAGCCTAGGCCTCACTGAAGCTTTCTTT
NA,once,TRBV27,TRBJ1-3,CASSWGAGPGNTIYF,TGTGCCAGCAGTTGGGGGGCAGGCCCCGGAAACACCATATATTTT
TRBD2,NA,TRBV5-1,TRBJ2-1,CASSLFSGTYNEQFF,TGCGCCAGCAGCTTGTTTAGCGGGACATACAATGAGCAGTTCTTC
TRBD1,NA,TRBV19,TRBJ1-1,CASTVGQENTEAFF,TGTGCCAGTACCGTTGGACAGGAGAACACTGAAGCTTTCTTT
NA,NA,TRBV6-7,TRBJ2-7,CASSEEGRSSYEQYF,TGTGCCAGCAGTGAAGAAGGAAGGAGCTCCTACGAGCAGTACTTC
NA,NA,TRBV27,TRBJ2-7,CASSLQRGKYEQYF,TGTGCCAGCAGTTTGCAGAGGGGGAAATACGAGCAGTACTTC
TRBD1,NA,TRBV7-9,TRBJ2-2,CASSSRDSDSNGELFF,TGTGCCAGCAGCTCCCGGGACAGTGACTCCAACGGGGAGCTGTTTTTT
NA,NA,TRBV5-4,TRBJ2-1,CASGRDQTNEQFF,TGTGCCAGCGGGAGAGACCAGACCAATGAGCAGTTCTTC
TRBD2,NA,TRBV10-3,TRBJ2-3,CAISEGTIQDTQYF,TGTGCCATCAGTGAAGGGACTATCCAGGATACGCAGTATTTT
TRBD1,NA,TRBV7-2,TRBJ1-2,CASSSGTGGTNYGYTF,TGTGCCAGCAGCTCAGGGACAGGGGGGACTAACTATGGCTACACCTTC
NA,NA,TRBV19,TRBJ1-1,CASDHGGGVTEAFF,TGTGCCAGTGATCACGGGGGGGGAGTCACTGAAGCTTTCTTT
TRBD1,NA,TRBV5-1,TRBJ2-4,CASSLADRDLDIQYF,TGCGCCAGCAGCTTGGCCGACAGGGATTTGGACATTCAGTACTTC
NA,NA,TRBV2,TRBJ2-2,CASRMDSSNTGELFF,TGTGCCAGCAGGATGGACAGCTCGAACACCGGGGAGCTGTTTTTT